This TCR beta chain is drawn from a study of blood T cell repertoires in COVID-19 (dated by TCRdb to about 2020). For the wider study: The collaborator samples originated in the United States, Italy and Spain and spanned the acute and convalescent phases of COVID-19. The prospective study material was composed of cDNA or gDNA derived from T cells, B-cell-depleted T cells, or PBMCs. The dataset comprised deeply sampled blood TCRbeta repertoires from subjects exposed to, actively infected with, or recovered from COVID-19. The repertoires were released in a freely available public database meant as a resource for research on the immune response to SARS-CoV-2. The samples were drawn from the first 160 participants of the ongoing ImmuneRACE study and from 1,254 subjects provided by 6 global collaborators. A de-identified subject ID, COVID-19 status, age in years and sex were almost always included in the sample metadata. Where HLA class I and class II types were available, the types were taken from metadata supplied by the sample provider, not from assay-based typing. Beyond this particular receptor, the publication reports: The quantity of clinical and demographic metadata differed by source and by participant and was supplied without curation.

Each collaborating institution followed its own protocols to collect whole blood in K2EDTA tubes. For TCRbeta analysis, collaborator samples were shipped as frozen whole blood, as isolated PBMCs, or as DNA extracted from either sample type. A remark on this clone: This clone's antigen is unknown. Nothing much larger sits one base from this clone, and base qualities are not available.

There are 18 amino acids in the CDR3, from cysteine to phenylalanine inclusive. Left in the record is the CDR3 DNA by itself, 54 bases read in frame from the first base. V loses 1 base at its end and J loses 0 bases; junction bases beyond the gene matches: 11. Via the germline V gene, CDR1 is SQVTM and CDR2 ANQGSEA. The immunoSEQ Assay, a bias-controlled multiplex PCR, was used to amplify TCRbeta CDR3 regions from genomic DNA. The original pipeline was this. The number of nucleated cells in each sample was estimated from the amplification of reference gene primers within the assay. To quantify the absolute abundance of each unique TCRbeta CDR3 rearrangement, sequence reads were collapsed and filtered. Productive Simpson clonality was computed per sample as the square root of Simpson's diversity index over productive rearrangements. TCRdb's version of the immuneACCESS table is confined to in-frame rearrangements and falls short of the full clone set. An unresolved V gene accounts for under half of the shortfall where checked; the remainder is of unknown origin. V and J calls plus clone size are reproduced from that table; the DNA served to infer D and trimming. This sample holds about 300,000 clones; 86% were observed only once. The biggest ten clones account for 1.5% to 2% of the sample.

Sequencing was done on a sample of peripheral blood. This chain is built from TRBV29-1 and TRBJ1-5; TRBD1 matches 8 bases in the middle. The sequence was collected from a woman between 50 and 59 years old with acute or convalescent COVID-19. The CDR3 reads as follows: CSVEANQGAPYSNQPQHF. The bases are TGCAGCGTTGAAGCCAACCAGGGGGCCCCATATAGCAATCAGCCCCAGCATTTT.